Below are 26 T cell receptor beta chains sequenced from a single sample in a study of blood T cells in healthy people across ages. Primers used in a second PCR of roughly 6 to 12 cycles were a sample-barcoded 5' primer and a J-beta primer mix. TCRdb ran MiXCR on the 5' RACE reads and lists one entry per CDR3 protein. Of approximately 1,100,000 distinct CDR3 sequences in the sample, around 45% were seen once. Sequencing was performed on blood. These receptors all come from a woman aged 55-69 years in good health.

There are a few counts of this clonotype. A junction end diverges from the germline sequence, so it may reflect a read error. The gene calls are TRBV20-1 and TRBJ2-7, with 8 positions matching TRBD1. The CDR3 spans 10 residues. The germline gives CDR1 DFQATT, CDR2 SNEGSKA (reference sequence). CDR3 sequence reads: CSASTGGQYF. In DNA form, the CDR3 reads TGCAGTGCGTCAACAGGGGGGCAGTATTTC.

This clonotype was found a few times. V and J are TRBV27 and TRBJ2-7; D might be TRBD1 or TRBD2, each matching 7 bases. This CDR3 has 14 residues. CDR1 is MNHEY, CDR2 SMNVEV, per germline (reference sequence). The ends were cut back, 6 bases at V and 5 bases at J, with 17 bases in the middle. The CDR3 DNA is TGTGCCAGCAGGCCGACAGGGAGGGTGCACGAGCAGTACTTC. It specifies CASRPTGRVHEQYF.

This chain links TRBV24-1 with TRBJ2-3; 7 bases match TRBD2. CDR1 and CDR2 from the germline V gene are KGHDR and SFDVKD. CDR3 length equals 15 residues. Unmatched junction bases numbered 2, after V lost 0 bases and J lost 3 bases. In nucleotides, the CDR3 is TGTGCCACCAGTGATTTGGCGGGAGTGACAGATACGCAGTATTTT. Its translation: CATSDLAGVTDTQYF.

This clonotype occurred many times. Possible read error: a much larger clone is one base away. Here the CDR3 DNA reads TGCGCCAGCAGCTTGGGAGGTCAGGATGAGCAGTACTTC. As protein: CASSLGGQDEQYF. The J gene is TRBJ2-5, the V gene TRBV5-1; D call uncertain. This CDR3 contains 13 residues. The V and J ends lost 0 bases and 11 bases respectively, with 14 bases between them. Germline-derived CDR1 and CDR2 are SGHRS and YFSETQ.

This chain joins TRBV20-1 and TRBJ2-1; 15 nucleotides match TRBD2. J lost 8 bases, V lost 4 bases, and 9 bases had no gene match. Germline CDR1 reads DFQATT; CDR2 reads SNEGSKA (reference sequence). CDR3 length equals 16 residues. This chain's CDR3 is CSATGLAGGKSHEQFF. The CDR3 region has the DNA TGCAGTGCTACTGGACTAGCGGGAGGGAAGTCCCATGAGCAGTTCTTC.

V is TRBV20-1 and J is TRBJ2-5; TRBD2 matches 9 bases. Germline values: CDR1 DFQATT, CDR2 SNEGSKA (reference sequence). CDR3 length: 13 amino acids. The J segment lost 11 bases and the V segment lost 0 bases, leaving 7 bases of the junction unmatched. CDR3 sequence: CSARDSGSAGQYF. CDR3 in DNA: TGCAGTGCTAGAGATAGCGGGAGCGCCGGGCAGTACTTC.

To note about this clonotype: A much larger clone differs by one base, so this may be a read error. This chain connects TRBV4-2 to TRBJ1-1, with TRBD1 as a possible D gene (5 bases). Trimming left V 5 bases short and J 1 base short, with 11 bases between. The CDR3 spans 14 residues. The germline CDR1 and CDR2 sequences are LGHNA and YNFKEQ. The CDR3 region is CASSLRQKNTEAFF. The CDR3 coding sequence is TGTGCCAGCAGCTTACGACAGAAGAACACTGAAGCTTTCTTT.

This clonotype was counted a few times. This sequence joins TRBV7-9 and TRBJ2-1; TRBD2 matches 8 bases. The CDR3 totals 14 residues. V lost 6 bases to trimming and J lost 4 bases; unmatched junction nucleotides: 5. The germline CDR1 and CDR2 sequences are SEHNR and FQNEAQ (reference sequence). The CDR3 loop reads CASRSSGGYNEQFF. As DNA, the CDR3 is TGTGCCAGCAGGAGCAGCGGGGGTTACAATGAGCAGTTCTTC.

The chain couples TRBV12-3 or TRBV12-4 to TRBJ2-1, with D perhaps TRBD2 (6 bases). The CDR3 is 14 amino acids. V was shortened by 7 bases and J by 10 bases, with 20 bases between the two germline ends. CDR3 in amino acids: CASKRDLSSYEQFF. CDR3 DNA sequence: TGTGCCAGCAAACGGGACTTATCCTCCTACGAGCAGTTCTTC.

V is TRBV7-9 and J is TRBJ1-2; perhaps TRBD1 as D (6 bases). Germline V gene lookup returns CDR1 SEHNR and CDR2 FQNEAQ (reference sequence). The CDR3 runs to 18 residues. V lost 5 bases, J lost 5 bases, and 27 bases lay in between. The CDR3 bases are TGTGCCAGCAGCGGCTCGGGGGGGGCGCGGATTGAAGGTTATGGCTACACCTTC. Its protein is CASSGSGGARIEGYGYTF.

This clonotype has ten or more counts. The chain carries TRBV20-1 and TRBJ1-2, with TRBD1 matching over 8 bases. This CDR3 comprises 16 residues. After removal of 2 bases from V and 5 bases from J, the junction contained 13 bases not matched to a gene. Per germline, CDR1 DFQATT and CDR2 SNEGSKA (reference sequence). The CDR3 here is CSARYGQGGGLYGYTF. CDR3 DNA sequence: TGCAGTGCTAGATATGGACAGGGTGGCGGGCTATATGGCTACACCTTC.

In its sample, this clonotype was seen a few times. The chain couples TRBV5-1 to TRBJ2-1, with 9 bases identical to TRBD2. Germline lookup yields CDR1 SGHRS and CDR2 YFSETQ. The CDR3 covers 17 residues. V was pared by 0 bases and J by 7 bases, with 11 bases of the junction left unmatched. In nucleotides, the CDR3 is TGCGCCAGCAGCTTGGACCCGGGACTAGCTACCAGGAATGAGCAGTTCTTC. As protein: CASSLDPGLATRNEQFF.

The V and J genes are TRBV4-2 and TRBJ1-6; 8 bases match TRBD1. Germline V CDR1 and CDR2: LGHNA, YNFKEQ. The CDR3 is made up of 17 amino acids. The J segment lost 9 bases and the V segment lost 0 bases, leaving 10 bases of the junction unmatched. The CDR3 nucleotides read TGTGCCAGCAGCCAAGAGGGTGGACAGGGTGGTAGTTCACCCCTCCACTTT. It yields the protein CASSQEGGQGGSSPLHF.

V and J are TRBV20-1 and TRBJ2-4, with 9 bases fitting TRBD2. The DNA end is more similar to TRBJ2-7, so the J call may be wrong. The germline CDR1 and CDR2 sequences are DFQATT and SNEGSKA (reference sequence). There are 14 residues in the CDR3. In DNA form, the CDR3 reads TGCAGTGGTAAAGGCGGGAGGGCTGCCTACGAGCAGTACTTC. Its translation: CSGKGGRAAYEQYF.

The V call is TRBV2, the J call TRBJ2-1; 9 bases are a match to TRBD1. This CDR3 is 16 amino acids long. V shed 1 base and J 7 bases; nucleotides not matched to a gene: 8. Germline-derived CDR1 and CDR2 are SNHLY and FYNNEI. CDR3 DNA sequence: TGTGCCAGCAGTGAAGGGCGGGACAGGGTAAGGAATGAGCAGTTCTTC. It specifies CASSEGRDRVRNEQFF.

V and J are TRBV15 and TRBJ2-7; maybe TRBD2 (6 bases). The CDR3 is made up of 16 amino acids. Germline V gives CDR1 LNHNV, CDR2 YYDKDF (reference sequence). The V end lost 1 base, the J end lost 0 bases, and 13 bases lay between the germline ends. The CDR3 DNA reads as TGTGCCACCAGCAGAGGTGGAGGGAGGAGCTCCTACGAGCAGTACTTC. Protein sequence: CATSRGGGRSSYEQYF.

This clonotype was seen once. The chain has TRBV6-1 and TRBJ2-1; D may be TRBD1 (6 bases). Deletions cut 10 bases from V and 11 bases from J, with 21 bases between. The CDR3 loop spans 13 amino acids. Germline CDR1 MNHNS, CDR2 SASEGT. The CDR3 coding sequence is TGTGCCAACAGCCTGCAGGGGCAGAGGAAGCAGTTCTTC. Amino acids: CANSLQGQRKQFF.

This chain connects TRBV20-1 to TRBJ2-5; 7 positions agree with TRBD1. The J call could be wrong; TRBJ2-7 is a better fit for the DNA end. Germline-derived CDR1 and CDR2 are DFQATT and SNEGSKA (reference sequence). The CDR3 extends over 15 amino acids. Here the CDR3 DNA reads TGCAGTGCTATAAGAACCGGGACAGTGACCTACGAGCAGTACTTC. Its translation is CSAIRTGTVTYEQYF.

The CDR3 DNA is TGCAGTGCTACCCCCTGGAGCGGGAGAAGGTCCTACAATGAGCAGTTCTTC. Translation: CSATPWSGRRSYNEQFF. V and J are TRBV20-1 and TRBJ2-1, with 8 nucleotides matching TRBD2. J was trimmed by 1 base and V by 4 bases; bases with no gene match: 12. Germline loops: CDR1 DFQATT, CDR2 SNEGSKA (reference sequence). The CDR3 covers 17 residues.

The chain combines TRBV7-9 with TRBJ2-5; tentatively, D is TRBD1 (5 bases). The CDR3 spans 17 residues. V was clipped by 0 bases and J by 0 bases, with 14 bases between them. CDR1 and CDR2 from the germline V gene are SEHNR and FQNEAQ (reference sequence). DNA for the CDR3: TGTGCCAGCAGCTTAGCGCAAGTGACAGAGTACCAAGAGACCCAGTACTTC. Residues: CASSLAQVTEYQETQYF.

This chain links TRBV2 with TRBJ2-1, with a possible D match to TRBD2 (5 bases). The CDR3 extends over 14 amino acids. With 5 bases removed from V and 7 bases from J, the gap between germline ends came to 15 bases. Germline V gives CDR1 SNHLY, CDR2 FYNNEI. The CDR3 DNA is TGTGCCAGCAGTCTGCGGGCAAGCGCGAATGAGCAGTTCTTC. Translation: CASSLRASANEQFF.

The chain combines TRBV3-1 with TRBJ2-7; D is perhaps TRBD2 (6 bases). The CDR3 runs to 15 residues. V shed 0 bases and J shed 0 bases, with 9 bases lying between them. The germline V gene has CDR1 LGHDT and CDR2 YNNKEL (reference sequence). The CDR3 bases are TGTGCCAGCAGCCAAGAAGCGGGCAGCTCCTACGAGCAGTACTTC. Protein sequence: CASSQEAGSSYEQYF.

For the CDR3, the DNA is TGCGCCAGCAGCTGGGCAGGGGCCGCGATAGAGACCCAGTACTTC. Protein: CASSWAGAAIETQYF. This sequence joins TRBV5-1 and TRBJ2-5; tentatively, D is TRBD1 (6 bases). The V and J ends lost 3 bases and 4 bases respectively, with 16 bases between them. CDR1 is SGHRS, CDR2 YFSETQ, per germline. The CDR3 covers 15 residues.

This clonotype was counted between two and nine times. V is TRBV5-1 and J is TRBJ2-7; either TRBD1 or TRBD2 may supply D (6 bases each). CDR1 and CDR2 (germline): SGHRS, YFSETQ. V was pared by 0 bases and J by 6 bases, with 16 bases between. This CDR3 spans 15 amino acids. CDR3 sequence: CASSLDLGARGEQYF. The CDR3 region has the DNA TGCGCCAGCAGCTTGGACTTGGGGGCGCGGGGCGAGCAGTACTTC.

The CDR3 sequence: CASSQEVTGRSEAFF. CDR3 DNA sequence: TGTGCCAGCAGCCAAGAAGTTACAGGTCGCTCTGAAGCTTTCTTT. The chain has TRBV3-1 and TRBJ1-1; a weak D match, TRBD1 (5 bases). The germline CDR1 and CDR2 sequences are LGHDT and YNNKEL (reference sequence). V was clipped by 0 bases and J by 6 bases, with 14 bases between them. CDR3 length equals 15 residues.

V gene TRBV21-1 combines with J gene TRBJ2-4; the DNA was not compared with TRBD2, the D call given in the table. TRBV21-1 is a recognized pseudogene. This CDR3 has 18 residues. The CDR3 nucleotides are TGTGCCAGCAGCAAAGCCCCAGCTAGCGGAAGAGCCAAAAACATTCAGTACTTC. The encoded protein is CASSKAPASGRAKNIQYF.